The rows below give T cell receptor beta chains drawn from one sample of a study of cytomegalovirus exposure and HLA in healthy donors. The protocol was immunoSEQ multiplex PCR, while the TCRdb copy is restricted to in-frame clones and leaves out a portion. Altogether fewer than 95,000 clones are present, approximately 63% being singletons, with the ten largest covering roughly 6%. The sequenced sample consisted of PBMCs. The receptor source for this set is a woman in her twenties or thirties in good health and CMV-seronegative. Each CDR3 is given with its conserved first and last residue. Fields, in order: clone size, D gene, V gene, CDR3 length, J gene, CDR3 DNA, CDR3 protein. The D gene is left open where the match is weak. Size values are once, few and many counts, or a class for expanded clones, and some rows have none.

.	TRBD1	TRBV28	16	TRBJ2-7	TGTGCCAGCAGTTCGACCCGACAGGGACCGTCCTACGAGCAGTACTTC	CASSSTRQGPSYEQYF
.	TRBD1	TRBV27	16	TRBJ1-1	TGTGCCAGCAGTCCCCCCCCGACAGGGGTGAACACTGAAGCTTTCTTT	CASSPPPTGVNTEAFF
.	.	TRBV28	15	TRBJ1-5	TGTGCCAGCAGACTCCGGGGGATCGGCAATCAGCCCCAGCATTTT	CASRLRGIGNQPQHF
.	.	TRBV9	16	TRBJ1-1	TGTGCCAGCAGCGTGGCCAGGGTGATGGTGAACACTGAAGCTTTCTTT	CASSVARVMVNTEAFF
few	.	TRBV1	15	TRBJ1-1	TGCACCAGCAGCCAGGTGCTAAGAGCGGGTACTGAAGCTTTCTTT	CTSSQVLRAGTEAFF
.	.	TRBV5-4	12	TRBJ2-3	TGTGCCAGCAGCCCAAGCACAGATACGCAGTATTTT	CASSPSTDTQYF
.	TRBD1	TRBV19	12	TRBJ2-7	TGTGCCAGTAACGCAGGGGGCTACGAGCAGTACTTC	CASNAGGYEQYF
few	.	TRBV19	13	TRBJ2-5	TGTGCCAGTAGTATAAACAGGGAAGAGACCCAGTACTTC	CASSINREETQYF
few	.	TRBV10-2	12	TRBJ1-1	TGCGCCAGCGGCAGGGAACCCCCTGAAGCTTTCTTT	CASGREPPEAFF
.	.	TRBV6-5	13	TRBJ1-6	TGTGCCATGCAGGGCTGGTCCATAGGACCCCTCCACTTT	CAMQGWSIGPLHF
.	TRBD1	TRBV7-9	15	TRBJ2-2	TGTGCCAGCAGCCCGTCCGGGACAGCAACCGGGGAGCTGTTTTTT	CASSPSGTATGELFF
.	.	TRBV10-1	18	TRBJ1-4	TGCGCCAGCAGCCACCTTCTAGGCGGGTCGTCGGAGAATGAAAAACTGTTTTTT	CASSHLLGGSSENEKLFF
.	TRBD1	TRBV4-1	15	TRBJ1-1	TGCGCCAGCAGCCAGACAGGGCATGTGAATACTGAAGCTTTCTTT	CASSQTGHVNTEAFF
.	TRBD2	TRBV18	15	TRBJ2-7	TGTGCCAGCTCAGCTTCGGGCGGGGGGTCCTACGAGCAGTACTTC	CASSASGGGSYEQYF
few	TRBD2	TRBV2	15	TRBJ2-1	TGTGCCAGCAGTGAAACTAGCGGGGGGGCCTTTGAGCAGTTCTTC	CASSETSGGAFEQFF
.	TRBD1	TRBV4-3	16	TRBJ2-7	TGCGCCAGCAGCCAAGATCACAGCCAGGGGGCCTACGAGCAGTACTTC	CASSQDHSQGAYEQYF
.	TRBD2	TRBV18	14	TRBJ2-1	TGTGCCAGCTCACTTGGGACTAGCGGGATTGAGCAGTTCTTC	CASSLGTSGIEQFF
once	TRBD2	TRBV23-1	17	TRBJ2-4	TGCGCCAGCAGTCAACGGGGGGAGGGTTTAGCCAAAAACATTCAGTACTTC	CASSQRGEGLAKNIQYF
.	.	TRBV9	14	TRBJ2-1	TGTGCCAGCAGGACAACTTCTTCTTACAATGAGCAGTTCTTC	CASRTTSSYNEQFF
.	TRBD2	TRBV5-4	16	TRBJ2-7	TGTGCCAGCAGCTTGGCTTTTAGCGGGAGTAGCCACGAGCAGTACTTC	CASSLAFSGSSHEQYF
.	.	TRBV7-9	17	TRBJ1-1	TGTGCCAGCAGCTTATATTCTGCGGGACTGAGGGGCACTGAAGCTTTCTTT	CASSLYSAGLRGTEAFF
.	TRBD2	TRBV2	14	TRBJ2-5	TGTGCCAGCAGGGGACTAGCGGGGGCGGAGACCCAGTACTTC	CASRGLAGAETQYF
few	.	TRBV27	14	TRBJ2-3	TGTGCCAGCAACTCGGGAGTGGCTCCAGATACGCAGTATTTT	CASNSGVAPDTQYF
.	.	TRBV5-4	15	TRBJ2-7	TGTGCCAGCAGCCTTGGGACTGCCCCTTCCTACGAGCAGTACTTC	CASSLGTAPSYEQYF
.	TRBD2	TRBV28	14	TRBJ2-5	TGTGCCAGCAGCCACAGCGGGAGACAAGAGACCCAGTACTTC	CASSHSGRQETQYF
.	.	TRBV6-6	14	TRBJ2-7	TGTGCCAGCAGTTACTCGAGAAAAGCTCTCGAGCAGTACTTC	CASSYSRKALEQYF
.	TRBD1	TRBV27	15	TRBJ1-2	TGTGCCAGCAGTTTTATCAACAGGGGGCACTATGGCTACACCTTC	CASSFINRGHYGYTF
once	TRBD1	TRBV29-1	15	TRBJ2-7	TGCAGCGTTGAAACTGCCGGGACAGGGGACCACGAGCAGTACTTC	CSVETAGTGDHEQYF
.	TRBD1	TRBV5-1	14	TRBJ2-7	TGCGCCAGCAGCTTGTCGACAGGGGGAATCGAGCAGTACTTC	CASSLSTGGIEQYF
.	.	TRBV12-5	11	TRBJ2-1	TGTGCTAGTGCCCTAAACAATGAGCAGTTCTTC	CASALNNEQFF
few	.	TRBV7-2	14	TRBJ1-1	TGTGCCAGCAGCCGTTATCATCAGGGTTCTGAAGCTTTCTTT	CASSRYHQGSEAFF
.	TRBD1	TRBV5-1	15	TRBJ2-5	TGCGCCAGCAGCTTGGGACAGGGAAGAGGAGAGACCCAGTACTTC	CASSLGQGRGETQYF
.	.	TRBV25-1	13	TRBJ1-2	TGTGCCAGCAGTGAATCCAGGGGCTATGGCTACACCTTC	CASSESRGYGYTF
.	TRBD1	TRBV5-1	14	TRBJ2-3	TGCGCCAGCAGCACCGGGACAGGGCAAGATACGCAGTATTTT	CASSTGTGQDTQYF
.	.	TRBV5-1	17	TRBJ1-3	TGCGCCAGCAGTCTCGCCGGGACTGCGTACTCTGGAAACACCATATATTTT	CASSLAGTAYSGNTIYF
.	TRBD2	TRBV6-6	13	TRBJ2-1	TGTGCCAGCGGACTAGCGGCATACAATGAGCAGTTCTTC	CASGLAAYNEQFF
.	.	TRBV14	15	TRBJ2-1	TGTGCCAGCAGCCTGGAGCGAATCTCCTACAATGAGCAGTTCTTC	CASSLERISYNEQFF
.	TRBD2	TRBV5-4	15	TRBJ2-3	TGTGCCAGCAGCTTGAGGCTAGCGGGGGAAGATACGCAGTATTTT	CASSLRLAGEDTQYF
.	.	TRBV5-1	13	TRBJ1-1	TGCGCCAGCAGCTTCCCAGAGAACACTGAAGCTTTCTTT	CASSFPENTEAFF
.	TRBD2	TRBV7-9	16	TRBJ2-5	TGTGCCAGCAGCTTATACCTAGCGGGCCTACAAGAGACCCAGTACTTC	CASSLYLAGLQETQYF
few	TRBD2	TRBV7-9	15	TRBJ2-7	TGTGCCAGCAGCCCCCTAGCGGGGGGGTTCTACGAGCAGTACTTC	CASSPLAGGFYEQYF
.	TRBD1	TRBV9	15	TRBJ2-1	TGTGCCAGCAGCGTAGATGGACAGGGAATCAATGAGCAGTTCTTC	CASSVDGQGINEQFF
.	.	TRBV5-1	17	TRBJ2-5	TGCGCCAGCAGCTTGGCGGGGATAGGAGTTGGGCAAGAGACCCAGTACTTC	CASSLAGIGVGQETQYF
.	.	TRBV19	13	TRBJ2-5	TGTGCCAGTAGTATAGGGGCGCAAGAGACCCAGTACTTC	CASSIGAQETQYF
.	TRBD1	TRBV7-6	15	TRBJ2-1	TGTGCCAGCAGCTTGGACAGGGTGCTCTACAATGAGCAGTTCTTC	CASSLDRVLYNEQFF
.	TRBD2	TRBV5-1	14	TRBJ2-1	TGCGCCAGCAGCTTGCTTCTAGCGGGAAATGAGCAGTTCTTC	CASSLLLAGNEQFF
.	.	TRBV19	12	TRBJ1-1	TGTGCCAGTACTGAGGCGCACACTGAAGCTTTCTTT	CASTEAHTEAFF
.	TRBD1	TRBV19	14	TRBJ2-1	TGTGCCAGTAGTACCACCGACAGGGGGAATGAGCAGTTCTTC	CASSTTDRGNEQFF
.	.	TRBV10-3	13	TRBJ1-2	TGTGCCATCAGTGAGGCGGGAGGGGATGGCTACACCTTC	CAISEAGGDGYTF
.	.	TRBV5-1	14	TRBJ1-3	TGCGCCAGCAGCTCGCCAGACTCTGGAAACACCATATATTTT	CASSSPDSGNTIYF
once	.	TRBV7-9	12	TRBJ2-2	TGTGCCAGCAGCCATGACAGGGGGGAGCTGTTTTTT	CASSHDRGELFF
few	TRBD2	TRBV10-3	12	TRBJ2-7	TGTGCCATGGTGGGGGGGACCGGCGAGCAGTACTTC	CAMVGGTGEQYF
.	.	TRBV5-8	16	TRBJ2-3	TGTGCCAGCAGCCTTCAGGGGTCCCTCCACACAGATACGCAGTATTTT	CASSLQGSLHTDTQYF
few	TRBD2	TRBV2	14	TRBJ2-7	TGTGCCAGCAAGGCGGGACTAGCGGGTTACGAGCAGTACTTC	CASKAGLAGYEQYF
.	.	TRBV7-2	14	TRBJ1-6	TGTGCCAGCAGGGTACAGTATCGAAACTCACCCCTCCACTTT	CASRVQYRNSPLHF
.	.	TRBV7-9	14	TRBJ1-4	TGTGCCAGCAGCTTGAAGGGGACTAATGAAAAACTGTTTTTT	CASSLKGTNEKLFF
.	TRBD1	TRBV11-2	14	TRBJ1-1	TGTGCCAGCAGCCTCATAGGGGGCTACACTGAAGCTTTCTTT	CASSLIGGYTEAFF
once	.	TRBV29-1	14	TRBJ2-6	TGCAGCGTTGCCCCAGGTTCTGGGGCCAACGTCCTGACTTTC	CSVAPGSGANVLTF
.	.	TRBV5-6	14	TRBJ2-3	TGTGCCAGCAGCTTCCCCGGGAGCACAGATACGCAGTATTTT	CASSFPGSTDTQYF